A single sample gave rise to the 9 T cell receptor beta chains below, sequenced in a study of CD8 T cells in Susac syndrome. A quantity of roughly 0.5 to 1 ug RNA underwent reverse transcription using random hexamers. TCRdb independently ran MiXCR on the immunoSEQ multiplex PCR reads; one entry per CDR3 protein. The sample records around 300,000 distinct CDR3 sequences, approximately 85% being singletons. Sequencing input: CD8+ T cells from PBMCs. These receptors all stem from a human donor with multiple sclerosis.

The CDR3 sequence is CASSLVTGGANEQFF. CDR3 in DNA: TGTGCCAGCAGCTTAGTTACAGGGGGTGCCAATGAGCAGTTCTTC. The chain joins TRBV7-8 to TRBJ2-1; 8 bases fit TRBD1. The length of the CDR3 is 15 residues. Germline V lookup: CDR1 SGHVS, CDR2 FQNEAQ. J was trimmed by 6 bases and V by 1 base; bases with no gene match: 5.

There are a few counts of this clonotype. This chain uses TRBV19 with TRBJ1-5; 9 bases are a match to TRBD1. The CDR3 is made up of 17 amino acids. The junction had 8 bases not matched to a gene; V was cut back by 5 bases and J by 0 bases. Germline lookup yields CDR1 LNHDA and CDR2 SQIVND (reference sequence). The chain's CDR3 is CASSSDRGMTSNQPQHF. The CDR3 region has the DNA TGTGCCAGTAGTTCCGACAGGGGGATGACTAGCAATCAGCCCCAGCATTTT. The complete variable domain, with remaining parts taken from reference TRBV19 and TRBJ1-5, reads DGGITQSPKYLFRKEGQNVTLSCEQNLNHDAMYWYRQDPGQGLRLIYYSQIVNDFQKGDIAEGYSVSREKKESFPLTVTSAQKNPTAFYLCASSSDRGMTSNQPQHFGDGTRLSIL.

This chain joins TRBV7-9 and TRBJ2-1; TRBD2 aligns across 7 bases. The CDR3 extends over 16 amino acids. Losses at the gene ends were 5 bases for V and 5 bases for J; bases not matched to a gene: 12. Looked up from germline, CDR1 is SEHNR and CDR2 is FQNEAQ (reference sequence). The DNA of the CDR3 is TGTGCCAGCAGCCCGACCGCGGGAGCCAGCAACAATGAGCAGTTCTTC. Protein: CASSPTAGASNNEQFF.

The chain couples TRBV20-1 to TRBJ2-5; D is ambiguous. This CDR3 has 14 amino acids. Germline V gene data show CDR1 as DFQATT and CDR2 as SNEGSKA (reference sequence). The V gene lost 0 bases and the J gene lost 7 bases, with 15 bases spanning the gap. For the CDR3, the DNA is TGCAGTGCTAGAGATTGGCCGAATGTGGGGACCCAGTACTTC. It encodes CSARDWPNVGTQYF.

This clonotype was seen just once. The chain carries TRBV24-1 and TRBJ1-2; no clear D gene. Germline-derived CDR1 and CDR2 are KGHDR and SFDVKD. The CDR3 extends over 12 amino acids. Trimming stripped 3 bases from V and 4 bases from J, with 5 bases between. DNA of the CDR3: TGTGCCACCAGTGATGGGTTCTATGGCTACACCTTC. Translated: CATSDGFYGYTF.

This rearrangement joins TRBV4-1 to TRBJ2-7; 7 bases align to TRBD1. The CDR3 has 16 amino acids. V lost 1 base and J lost 0; bases outside the gene matches: 6. Germline-derived CDR1 and CDR2 are MGHRA and YSYEKL. CDR3 protein: CASSQGVTGNSYEQYF. CDR3 nucleotides: TGCGCCAGCAGCCAAGGGGTGACAGGGAACTCCTACGAGCAGTACTTC.

The chain employs TRBV14 and TRBJ2-5; 14 positions agree with TRBD2. CDR3 length: 19 amino acids. CDR1 is SGHDN, CDR2 FVKESK, per germline. The V segment lost 0 bases and the J segment 5 bases; nucleotides outside the gene matches: 11. The CDR3 sequence is CASSQESTGLAGVLETQYF. The CDR3 region has the DNA TGTGCCAGCAGCCAAGAATCAACGGGACTAGCGGGAGTCTTGGAGACCCAGTACTTC.

V usage is TRBV9 and J usage is TRBJ1-5; D is ambiguous. CDR1 is SGDLS and CDR2 is YYNGEE in the germline V gene. The germline V and J ends were trimmed by 4 bases and 4 bases, with 15 bases remaining between them. This CDR3 spans 15 amino acids. The CDR3 reads CASSPTGLSNQPQHF. CDR3 nucleotides: TGTGCCAGCAGCCCCACCGGGCTGAGTAATCAGCCCCAGCATTTT.

The chain recombines TRBV20-1 with TRBJ2-3; the D is unclear. This CDR3 region has 15 residues. Germline CDR1 reads DFQATT; CDR2 reads SNEGSKA (reference sequence). V was shortened by 0 bases and J by 0 bases, with 10 bases between the two germline ends. The CDR3 loop reads CSARDEVLSTDTQYF. As DNA, the CDR3 is TGCAGTGCTAGAGATGAAGTCCTTAGCACAGATACGCAGTATTTT.